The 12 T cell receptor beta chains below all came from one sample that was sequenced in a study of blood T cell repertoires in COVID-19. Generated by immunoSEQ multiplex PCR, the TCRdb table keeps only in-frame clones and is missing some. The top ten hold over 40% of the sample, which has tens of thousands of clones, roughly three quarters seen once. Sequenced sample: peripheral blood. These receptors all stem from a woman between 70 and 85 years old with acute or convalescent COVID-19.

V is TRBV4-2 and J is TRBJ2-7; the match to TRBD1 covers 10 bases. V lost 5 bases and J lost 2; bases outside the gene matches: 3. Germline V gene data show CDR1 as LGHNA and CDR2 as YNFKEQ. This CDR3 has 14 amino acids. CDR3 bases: TGTGCCAGCAGCTCGGGACAGGGGACCTACGAGCAGTACTTC. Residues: CASSSGQGTYEQYF.

In DNA form, the CDR3 reads TGTGCCAGCAGTGGACCCACAGGGGGCGCAAGAAACATTCAGTACTTC. This encodes CASSGPTGGARNIQYF. The V gene is TRBV28, the J gene TRBJ2-4, with 9 bases that match TRBD1. Trimming cost V 5 bases and J 6 bases; bases outside gene matches: 11. CDR1 is MDHEN and CDR2 is SYDVKM in the germline V gene. The CDR3 runs to 16 residues.

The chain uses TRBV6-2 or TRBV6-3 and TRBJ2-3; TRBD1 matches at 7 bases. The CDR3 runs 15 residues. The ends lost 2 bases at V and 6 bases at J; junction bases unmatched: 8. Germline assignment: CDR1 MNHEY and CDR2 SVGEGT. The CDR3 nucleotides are TGTGCCAGCAGTTACGCAGGGGGACACATGGATACGCAGTATTTT. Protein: CASSYAGGHMDTQYF.

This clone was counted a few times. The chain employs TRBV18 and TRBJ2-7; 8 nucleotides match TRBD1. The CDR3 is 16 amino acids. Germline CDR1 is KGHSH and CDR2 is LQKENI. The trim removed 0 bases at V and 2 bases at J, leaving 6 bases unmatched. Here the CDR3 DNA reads TGTGCCAGCTCACCACCGGGGCAGGGGGCAACCTACGAGCAGTACTTC. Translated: CASSPPGQGATYEQYF.

In DNA, the CDR3 is TGTGCCACCAGTGGAGGAAATCCCGGGGGGGAGCAGTACTTC. Protein: CATSGGNPGGEQYF. The chain carries TRBV24-1 and TRBJ2-7, with 7 bases matching TRBD2. CDR1 is KGHDR, CDR2 SFDVKD, per germline. The CDR3 totals 14 residues. V was clipped by 5 bases and J by 7 bases; unmatched bases: 10.

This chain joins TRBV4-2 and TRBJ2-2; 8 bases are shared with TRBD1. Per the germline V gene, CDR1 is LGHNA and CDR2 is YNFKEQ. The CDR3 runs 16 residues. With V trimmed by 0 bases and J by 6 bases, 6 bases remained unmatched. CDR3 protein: CASSQDRQGAAGELFF. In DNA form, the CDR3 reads TGTGCCAGCAGCCAAGATCGGCAGGGGGCCGCCGGGGAGCTGTTTTTT.

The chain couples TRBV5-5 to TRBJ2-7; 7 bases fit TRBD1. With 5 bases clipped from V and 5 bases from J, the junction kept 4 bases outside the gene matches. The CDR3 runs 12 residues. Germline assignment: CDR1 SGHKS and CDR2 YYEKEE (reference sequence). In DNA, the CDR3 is TGTGCCAGCAGTCTACAGGGGAACGAGCAGTACTTC. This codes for CASSLQGNEQYF. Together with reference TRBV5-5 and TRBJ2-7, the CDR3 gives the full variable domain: DAGVTQSPTHLIKTRGQQVTLRCSPISGHKSVSWYQQVLGQGPQFIFQYYEKEERGRGNFPDRFSARQFPNYSSELNVNALLLGDSALYLCASSLQGNEQYFGPGTRLTVT.

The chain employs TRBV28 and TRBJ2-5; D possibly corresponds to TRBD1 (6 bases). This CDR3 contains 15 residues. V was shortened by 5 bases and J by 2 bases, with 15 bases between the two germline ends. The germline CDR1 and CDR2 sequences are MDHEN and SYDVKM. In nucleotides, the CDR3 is TGTGCCAGCAGTCCCCTCACAGGGATGCAAGAGACCCAGTACTTC. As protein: CASSPLTGMQETQYF.

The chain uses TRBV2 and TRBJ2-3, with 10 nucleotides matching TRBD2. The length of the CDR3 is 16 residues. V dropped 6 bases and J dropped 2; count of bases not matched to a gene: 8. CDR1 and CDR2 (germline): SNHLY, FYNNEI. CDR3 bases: TGTGCCAGCAGCAGTAGGACTAGCGGTTACACAGATACGCAGTATTTT. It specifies CASSSRTSGYTDTQYF.

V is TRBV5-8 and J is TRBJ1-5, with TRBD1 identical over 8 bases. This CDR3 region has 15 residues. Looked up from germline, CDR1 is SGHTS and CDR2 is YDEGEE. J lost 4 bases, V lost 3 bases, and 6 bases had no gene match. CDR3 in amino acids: CASSSDRERNQPQHF. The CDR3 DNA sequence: TGTGCCAGCAGCTCGGACAGGGAAAGGAATCAGCCCCAGCATTTT.

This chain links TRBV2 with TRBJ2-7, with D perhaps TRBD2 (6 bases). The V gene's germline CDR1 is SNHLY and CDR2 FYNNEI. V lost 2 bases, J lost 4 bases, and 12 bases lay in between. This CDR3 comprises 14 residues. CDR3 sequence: CASSERGKYYEQYF. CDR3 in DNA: TGTGCCAGCAGTGAACGGGGGAAGTATTACGAGCAGTACTTC.

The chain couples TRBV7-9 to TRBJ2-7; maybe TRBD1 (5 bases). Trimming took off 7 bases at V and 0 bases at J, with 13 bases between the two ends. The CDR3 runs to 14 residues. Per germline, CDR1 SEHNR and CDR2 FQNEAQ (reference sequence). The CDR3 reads CASIKTDSSYEQYF. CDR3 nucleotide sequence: TGTGCCAGCATTAAGACAGATAGCTCCTACGAGCAGTACTTC.